This T cell receptor (beta chain) was captured in a study of OX40 agonist ivuxolimab in advanced cancers. Study information: One hepatocellular carcinoma and a couple of cutaneous melanoma patients partially responded. The study's findings and limits: The specificity for antigen of the expanded peripheral T cells was not determined.

The data were produced by immunoSEQ multiplex PCR, yet TCRdb's version contains in-frame clones alone and is incomplete. This table holds about 73,000 clones, around 80% found once. This clone is medium-sized within its sample. Its antigen is not identified. The germline CDR1 and CDR2 sequences are SNHLY and FYNNEI. V dropped 8 bases and J dropped 5 bases, with 16 bases sitting between them. CDR3 length: 14 residues. The chain is built from TRBV2 and TRBJ1-5, with D perhaps matching TRBD1 (6 bases). Sequencing was performed on CD4+ or CD8+ T cells sorted from blood, taken in a trial of the OX40 agonist ivuxolimab. This clonotype was sampled from an adult with an advanced solid tumor such as melanoma, head and neck, liver or kidney cancer. CDR3 in amino acids: CASQQGPGDQPQHF. The CDR3 nucleotides read TGTGCCAGCCAACAGGGCCCTGGGGATCAGCCCCAGCATTTT.